These 32 T cell receptor beta chains were sequenced from one sample in a study of blood T cell repertoires in COVID-19. Sequenced by immunoSEQ multiplex PCR; TCRdb stores in-frame clones only, minus some. This sample carries about 180,000 clones, about 86% of them seen once, and the ten largest clones take around 8.6%. What was sequenced was peripheral blood. The receptors originated from a man aged 45-60 years with active or convalescent COVID-19.

The chain joins TRBV30 to TRBJ1-3; weak D call: TRBD1 (5 bases). Germline assignment: CDR1 GTSNPN and CDR2 SVGIG (reference sequence). V was pared by 8 bases and J by 3 bases, with 11 bases between. The CDR3 has 12 residues. The CDR3 DNA follows: TGTGCCCGCACAGGATATGGAAACACCATATATTTT. Protein sequence: CARTGYGNTIYF.

This chain links TRBV19 with TRBJ1-4; tentatively, D is TRBD1 (5 bases). CDR1 and CDR2 (germline): LNHDA, SQIVND (reference sequence). The V gene lost 5 bases and the J gene lost 0 bases, with 10 bases spanning the gap. The CDR3 runs to 15 residues. The CDR3 DNA reads as TGTGCCAGTAGTCCGGGGGTTACAACTAATGAAAAACTGTTTTTT. Its protein is CASSPGVTTNEKLFF. The variable domain in full, completed from reference TRBV19 and TRBJ1-4, reads DGGITQSPKYLFRKEGQNVTLSCEQNLNHDAMYWYRQDPGQGLRLIYYSQIVNDFQKGDIAEGYSVSREKKESFPLTVTSAQKNPTAFYLCASSPGVTTNEKLFFGSGTQLSVL.

The rearrangement joins TRBV3-1 (or the pseudogene TRBV3-2) to TRBJ2-7; 9 positions match TRBD1. V dropped 4 bases and J dropped 6; count of bases not matched to a gene: 13. The V gene's germline CDR1 is LGHDT and CDR2 YNNKEL (reference sequence). CDR3 size: 16 residues. Written as DNA, the CDR3 is TGTGCCAGCAGCCCTAGCCTGGGACAGGGTGCCTCCGAGCAGTACTTC. Its translation: CASSPSLGQGASEQYF.

The genes are TRBV18 and TRBJ1-1; D is undetermined. The CDR3 contains 13 residues. The ends were cut back, 4 bases at V and 3 bases at J, with 9 bases in the middle. The germline V gene encodes CDR1 KGHSH and CDR2 LQKENI. The CDR3 coding sequence is TGTGCCAGCTCACTACTCATGGACACTGAAGCTTTCTTT. Protein product: CASSLLMDTEAFF. Filled out from reference TRBV18 and TRBJ1-1, the complete variable domain reads NAGVMQNPRHLVRRRGQEARLRCSPMKGHSHVYWYRQLPEEGLKFMVYLQKENIIDESGMPKERFSAEFPKEGPSILRIQQVVRGDSAAYFCASSLLMDTEAFFGQGTRLTVV.

V gene TRBV30 combines with J gene TRBJ2-7, with TRBD1 matching over 9 bases. CDR3 length equals 16 residues. J was trimmed by 1 base and V by 3 bases; bases with no gene match: 10. The germline CDR1 and CDR2 sequences are GTSNPN and SVGIG (reference sequence). This CDR3 is CAWRPNHGTGSYEQYF. The CDR3 bases are TGTGCCTGGAGACCCAATCATGGGACAGGGTCCTACGAGCAGTACTTC.

The chain employs TRBV30 and TRBJ1-2; D unclear. V gave up 3 bases and J gave up 4 bases, with 15 bases separating them. This CDR3 region has 14 residues. The V gene's germline CDR1 is GTSNPN and CDR2 SVGIG (reference sequence). The CDR3 DNA reads TGTGCCTGGAGAGCCACCGGGGTCCTCTATGGCTACACCTTC. This gives the protein CAWRATGVLYGYTF.

The chain recombines TRBV7-9 with TRBJ2-7, with D perhaps TRBD1 (6 bases). V lost 2 bases, J lost 1 base, and 15 bases lay in between. This CDR3 region has 16 residues. Germline V gives CDR1 SEHNR, CDR2 FQNEAQ (reference sequence). The CDR3 DNA is TGTGCCAGCAGCTTAAACTCCGGACAGTTTTCCTACGAGCAGTACTTC. Its translation: CASSLNSGQFSYEQYF. Based on the CDR3 plus reference TRBV7-9 and TRBJ2-7, the full variable domain is DTGVSQNPRHKITKRGQNVTFRCDPISEHNRLYWYRQTLGQGPEFLTYFQNEAQLEKSRLLSDRFSAERPKGSFSTLEIQRTEQGDSAMYLCASSLNSGQFSYEQYFGPGTRLTVT.

The chain links TRBV9 to TRBJ2-5, with TRBD2 matching over 8 bases. Per germline, CDR1 SGDLS and CDR2 YYNGEE. The CDR3 has 14 residues. With 0 bases clipped from V and 4 bases from J, the junction kept 2 bases outside the gene matches. DNA of the CDR3: TGTGCCAGCAGCGTAGGGAGCGGGGGAGAGACCCAGTACTTC. Its protein product is CASSVGSGGETQYF.

The V call is TRBV7-9, the J call TRBJ2-3; 8 positions match TRBD1. V lost 5 bases, J lost 6 bases, and 7 bases stayed unmatched. CDR1 SEHNR and CDR2 FQNEAQ come from the germline V gene (reference sequence). The CDR3 has 14 residues. CDR3 DNA: TGTGCCAGCAGCACCTCCAGGGGGCTGGATACGCAGTATTTT. Its translation: CASSTSRGLDTQYF.

The V and J genes are TRBV2 and TRBJ1-6, with no clear D. The CDR3 contains 12 residues. Germline V gene lookup returns CDR1 SNHLY and CDR2 FYNNEI. V lost 7 bases, J lost 8 bases, and 9 bases lay in between. DNA of the CDR3: TGTGCCAGCAACGCTGAGTATTCACCCCTCCACTTT. It encodes CASNAEYSPLHF.

Only a few counts were recorded for this clone. The gene calls are TRBV21-1 and TRBJ2-5; the table's D gene call, TRBD2, was not cross checked with the DNA. TRBV21-1 is a documented pseudogene. The CDR3 runs 16 residues. This CDR3 reads CASSKVEGGVLETQYF. CDR3 nucleotides: TGTGCCAGCAGCAAAGTTGAGGGAGGGGTCCTAGAGACCCAGTACTTC.

The rearrangement joins TRBV5-1 to TRBJ1-1; 7 bases are shared with TRBD1. CDR3 size: 16 residues. The trim removed 5 bases at V and 1 base at J, leaving 11 bases unmatched. Looked up from germline, CDR1 is SGHRS and CDR2 is YFSETQ. DNA of the CDR3: TGCGCCAGCAGGACGTCCGGGACAGCGACGAACACTGAAGCTTTCTTT. This sequence encodes CASRTSGTATNTEAFF.

The rearrangement joins TRBV2 to TRBJ1-1; weak D call: TRBD1 (6 bases). The V end was cut by 5 bases, the J end by 3 bases, with 10 bases between. The CDR3 runs to 13 residues. Germline CDR1 SNHLY, CDR2 FYNNEI. CDR3 sequence reads: CASSLSGDTEAFF. CDR3 coding DNA: TGTGCCAGCAGTCTGTCAGGGGACACTGAAGCTTTCTTT.

The rearrangement uses TRBV6-5 and TRBJ2-7; D possibly corresponds to TRBD2 (7 bases). The CDR3 covers 11 residues. The germline V gene has CDR1 MNHEY and CDR2 SVGAGI. V lost 11 bases and J 6 bases, leaving 14 bases between the germline ends. The CDR3: CAGEGGLEQYF. The CDR3 DNA reads TGTGCCGGGGAGGGGGGGCTCGAGCAGTACTTC.

The rearrangement joins TRBV6-2 or TRBV6-3 to TRBJ1-5, with 8 bases identical to TRBD1. This CDR3 spans 16 amino acids. Per germline, CDR1 MNHEY and CDR2 SVGEGT. The V segment lost 5 bases and the J segment 1 base; nucleotides outside the gene matches: 7. DNA for the CDR3: TGTGCCAGCAGTCCGGGACAGGTGGGGAGCAATCAGCCCCAGCATTTT. Residues: CASSPGQVGSNQPQHF.

V gene TRBV5-6 combines with J gene TRBJ2-1; D gene unclear. Trimming took off 2 bases at V and 0 bases at J, with 6 bases between the two ends. The CDR3 length is 14 residues. The V gene's germline CDR1 is SGHDT and CDR2 YYEEEE. The CDR3 reads CASSLLSSYNEQFF. DNA for the CDR3: TGTGCCAGCAGCTTATTGAGCTCCTACAATGAGCAGTTCTTC.

There are a few counts of this clone. The V gene is TRBV30, the J gene TRBJ1-2; the D is unclear. The CDR3 spans 13 residues. Germline V lookup: CDR1 GTSNPN, CDR2 SVGIG (reference sequence). Trimming cost V 5 bases and J 4 bases, with 14 bases left between them. The CDR3 is CAWSPGGVYGYTF. The CDR3 DNA sequence: TGTGCCTGGTCCCCCGGCGGGGTCTATGGCTACACCTTC.

The rearrangement joins TRBV24-1 to TRBJ2-5; TRBD1 agrees at 10 bases. The CDR3 has 16 residues. The ends lost 3 bases at V and 1 base at J; junction bases unmatched: 4. Germline CDR1 reads KGHDR; CDR2 reads SFDVKD. Written as DNA, the CDR3 is TGTGCCACCAGTGATCCCGGGACAGGGGCCCAAGAGACCCAGTACTTC. Protein: CATSDPGTGAQETQYF.

The chain joins TRBV5-6 to TRBJ2-5; D ambiguous. Trimming stripped 6 bases from V and 5 bases from J, with 26 bases between. This CDR3 is 17 amino acids long. CDR1 and CDR2 from the germline V gene are SGHDT and YYEEEE. CDR3 bases: TGTGCCAGCACACCTCGGAAAACCCTATCTCTCGGGGAGACCCAGTACTTC. It encodes CASTPRKTLSLGETQYF.

The V and J genes are TRBV4-3 and TRBJ1-1, with D perhaps matching TRBD1 (6 bases). The CDR3 consists of 16 residues. CDR1 is LGHNA and CDR2 is YSLEER in the germline V gene. V lost 5 bases to trimming and J lost 4 bases, with 20 bases between them. CDR3 nucleotides: TGCGCCAGCAGCTTAGGGGAAGGTTTAGGGGGCACTGAAGCTTTCTTT. Its translation is CASSLGEGLGGTEAFF.

This clone was observed once. This chain uses TRBV5-4 with TRBJ1-2; weak D call: TRBD1 (5 bases). CDR1 and CDR2 from the germline V gene are SGHNT and YYREEE (reference sequence). The CDR3 covers 12 residues. With 7 bases removed from V and 4 bases from J, the gap between germline ends came to 11 bases. The CDR3 sequence is CASSDTSYGYTF. CDR3 nucleotide sequence: TGTGCCAGCTCGGACACTTCCTATGGCTACACCTTC. The variable domain in full, completed from reference TRBV5-4 and TRBJ1-2, reads ETGVTQSPTHLIKTRGQQVTLRCSSQSGHNTVSWYQQALGQGPQFIFQYYREEENGRGNFPPRFSGLQFPNYSSELNVNALELDDSALYLCASSDTSYGYTFGSGTRLTVV.

The chain recombines TRBV16 with TRBJ2-2, with 8 nucleotides matching TRBD1. The germline V gene has CDR1 KGHSY and CDR2 FQNENV. This CDR3 has 19 amino acids. Trimming cost V 0 bases and J 5 bases; bases outside gene matches: 14. The CDR3 DNA reads TGTGCCAGCAGCCAATCCAGAATGGGACAGGTAAGGCCAACCGGGGAGCTGTTTTTT. Protein product: CASSQSRMGQVRPTGELFF. The variable domain in full, with the rest retrieved from reference TRBV16 and TRBJ2-2, is GEEVAQTPKHLVRGEGQKAKLYCAPIKGHSYVFWYQQVLKNEFKFLISFQNENVFDETGMPKERFSAKCLPNSPCSLEIQATKLEDSAVYFCASSQSRMGQVRPTGELFFGEGSRLTVL.

CDR3 DNA: TGTGCCAGCAGTGAATGGGGACAGGGGGCGGATGGCTACACCTTC. This encodes CASSEWGQGADGYTF. The chain links TRBV2 to TRBJ1-2, with 12 bases that match TRBD1. CDR3 length: 15 residues. After removal of 2 bases from V and 6 bases from J, the junction contained 4 bases not matched to a gene. Germline V lookup: CDR1 SNHLY, CDR2 FYNNEI.

This chain joins TRBV5-1 and TRBJ1-4, with D maybe TRBD1 (6 bases). The CDR3 covers 15 residues. Trimming pared 0 bases from V and 5 bases from J, leaving 11 bases between. The germline gives CDR1 SGHRS, CDR2 YFSETQ. In nucleotides, the CDR3 is TGCGCCAGCAGCTTGGGACAGGAGAGAAATGAAAAACTGTTTTTT. Translating it yields CASSLGQERNEKLFF.

The chain joins TRBV6-6 to TRBJ1-4; no clear D gene. Germline V lookup: CDR1 MNHNY, CDR2 SVGAGI (reference sequence). The CDR3 spans 15 residues. The V and J ends lost 0 bases and 5 bases respectively, with 10 bases between them. CDR3 bases: TGTGCCAGCAGTTACTCGAGGCCGGGAAATGAAAAACTGTTTTTT. It codes for CASSYSRPGNEKLFF.

This chain connects TRBV4-1 to TRBJ1-4; the match to TRBD1 covers 9 bases. Per the germline V gene, CDR1 is MGHRA and CDR2 is YSYEKL. The length of the CDR3 is 17 residues. Trimming at V came to 4 bases and at J to 6 bases, leaving 12 bases not matched to a gene. CDR3 in amino acids: CASSPPSRQGEDEKLFF. The CDR3 DNA follows: TGCGCCAGCAGCCCCCCCTCCCGACAGGGGGAAGATGAAAAACTGTTTTTT.

The CDR3 region is CASSEVKGRTGELFF. CDR3 sequence (DNA): TGTGCCAGCAGTGAAGTTAAAGGGAGGACCGGGGAGCTGTTTTTT. The chain uses TRBV6-1 and TRBJ2-2; possible D gene TRBD2, 6 bases. V lost 1 base to trimming and J lost 5 bases, with 11 bases between them. Germline V gene data show CDR1 as MNHNS and CDR2 as SASEGT. This CDR3 is 15 amino acids long.

CDR3 nucleotide sequence: TGCAGTGCTAGTGGACTAGCGGGAGCTAATGAGCAGTTCTTC. It specifies CSASGLAGANEQFF. This sequence joins TRBV20-1 and TRBJ2-1; TRBD2 aligns across 13 bases. The germline V gene has CDR1 DFQATT and CDR2 SNEGSKA (reference sequence). The V segment lost 3 bases and the J segment 7 bases; nucleotides outside the gene matches: 3. The CDR3 sequence is 14 residues long.

The CDR3 spells CASRFLAANEQFF. CDR3 bases: TGTGCCAGCAGATTTCTAGCGGCCAATGAGCAGTTCTTC. This sequence joins TRBV7-9 and TRBJ2-1; 7 nucleotides agree with TRBD2. J gave up 6 bases and V 6 bases, and 5 bases lay outside the gene matches. The CDR3 has 13 residues. The germline CDR1 and CDR2 sequences are SEHNR and FQNEAQ (reference sequence). Full variable domain (remainder filled in from reference TRBV7-9 and TRBJ2-1): DTGVSQNPRHKITKRGQNVTFRCDPISEHNRLYWYRQTLGQGPEFLTYFQNEAQLEKSRLLSDRFSAERPKGSFSTLEIQRTEQGDSAMYLCASRFLAANEQFFGPGTRLTVL.

The chain uses TRBV15 and TRBJ2-5; D is ambiguous. This CDR3 spans 14 amino acids. Germline V gene sequence: CDR1 LNHNV, CDR2 YYDKDF (reference sequence). Trimming removed 8 bases at V and 5 bases at J, with 18 bases between. The CDR3 protein is CATAASRAVETQYF. CDR3 nucleotides: TGTGCCACCGCGGCCAGCCGCGCAGTGGAGACCCAGTACTTC.

The chain has TRBV11-3 and TRBJ2-2, with TRBD2 identical over 14 bases. Per germline, CDR1 SGHNT and CDR2 YENEEA. The CDR3 loop spans 17 amino acids. V shed 5 bases, J shed 5 bases, and the junction held 7 bases outside the gene matches. The CDR3 nucleotides are TGTGCCAGCAGCCTCGGGACTAGCGGGAGAAAAACCGGGGAGCTGTTTTTT. It translates to CASSLGTSGRKTGELFF. Drawing the rest from reference TRBV11-3 and TRBJ2-2, the complete variable domain is EAGVVQSPRYKIIEKKQPVAFWCNPISGHNTLYWYLQNLGQGPELLIRYENEEAVDDSQLPKDRFSAERLKGVDSTLKIQPAELGDSAVYLCASSLGTSGRKTGELFFGEGSRLTVL.

This chain links TRBV18 with TRBJ1-4, with D possibly matching TRBD1 (6 bases). This CDR3 has 15 amino acids. CDR1 and CDR2 from the germline V gene are KGHSH and LQKENI. Between the trimmed V and J ends, which lost 0 bases and 8 bases, there was a span of 13 bases. DNA for the CDR3: TGTGCCAGCTCACCACCGGCAGGGGTGGTAGAAAAACTGTTTTTT. Its translation is CASSPPAGVVEKLFF.